The rows below give T cell receptor beta chains drawn from one sample of a study of CD8 T cells in Susac syndrome. TCRdb reprocessed the immunoSEQ multiplex PCR reads with MiXCR, giving one entry per CDR3 protein. The sample has approximately 120,000 distinct CDR3 sequences; around 94% are singletons. Sample: CD8+ T cells from PBMCs. The receptors originated from a human donor with Susac syndrome. Both conserved end residues are part of each CDR3. The D gene is left open where the match is weak. Clone size, where shown, is once, few, many, or a class for clones that have expanded.

v_gene,j_gene,d_gene,abundance,CDR3nt,CDR3aa
TRBV5-1,TRBJ2-7,TRBD2,.,TGCGCCAGCAGCCCCACTAGCGGGGGTTCAATCTACGAGCAGTACTTC,CASSPTSGGSIYEQYF
TRBV9,TRBJ2-3,.,.,TGTGCCAGCAGCGCAAGCGGACCCACAGATACGCAGTATTTT,CASSASGPTDTQYF
TRBV7-9,TRBJ2-3,.,.,TGTGCAGCCGGAAGGGTCCCTACAGATACGCAGTATTTT,CAAGRVPTDTQYF
TRBV11-2,TRBJ2-2,TRBD2,.,TGTGCCAGCAGCTTAGCCCTGGCGGGGGTGCACACCGGGGAGCTGTTTTTT,CASSLALAGVHTGELFF
TRBV19,TRBJ1-5,.,.,TGTGCCAGTAGTATCGCGGGGCAGCCCCAGCATTTT,CASSIAGQPQHF
TRBV4-1,TRBJ2-7,TRBD2,.,TGCGCCAGCAGCCGGGAGGGGCGATCCTACGAGCAGTACTTC,CASSREGRSYEQYF
TRBV11-3,TRBJ2-2,.,.,TGTGCCAGCAGCCCCCGACTAGGAACGAACACCGGGGAGCTGTTTTTT,CASSPRLGTNTGELFF
TRBV3-1,TRBJ2-6,.,.,TGTGCCAGCAGCCAGGACTTTTCTGGGGCCAACGTCCTGACTTTC,CASSQDFSGANVLTF
TRBV5-1,TRBJ2-3,.,.,TGCGCCAGCAGCTTGGAGCCCGACCGGCAGTATTTT,CASSLEPDRQYF
TRBV4-1,TRBJ1-6,.,.,TGCGCCAGCAGCCAAGAGGGCTCCTATAATTCACCCCTCCACTTT,CASSQEGSYNSPLHF
TRBV20-1,TRBJ2-1,.,.,TGCAGTGCTAGCAATGGGCTAGAAGATAACAATGAGCAGTTCTTC,CSASNGLEDNNEQFF
TRBV5-6,TRBJ2-5,TRBD1,.,TGTGCCAGCAGCTGGACAGGGGGAGGACAAGAGACCCAGTACTTC,CASSWTGGGQETQYF
TRBV27,TRBJ2-5,.,.,TGTGCCAGCAGTTTATCTAGCGTGGAGACCCAGTACTTC,CASSLSSVETQYF
TRBV3-1,TRBJ2-7,TRBD1,.,TGTGCCAGCAGCCATTCCCTATCTGGGACAGGGGACTACGAGCAGTACTTC,CASSHSLSGTGDYEQYF
TRBV6-4,TRBJ2-3,TRBD2,.,TGTGCCAGCAGTGCGTCTAGCGGGGGCACAGATACGCAGTATTTT,CASSASSGGTDTQYF
TRBV7-3,TRBJ2-3,TRBD1,.,TGTGCCAGCAGCCTGAACAGGGGGCTCACAGATACGCAGTATTTT,CASSLNRGLTDTQYF
TRBV7-2,TRBJ2-2,.,.,TGTGCCAGCAGCTTAATCGGGAGCTCGGGGGAGCTGTTTTTT,CASSLIGSSGELFF
TRBV2,TRBJ2-7,.,.,TGTGCCAGCAGTGCTGACAGGAACTACGAGCAGTACTTC,CASSADRNYEQYF
TRBV30,TRBJ2-1,.,once,TGTGCCTGGAGTGTAGAAGGGGGTAATGAGCAGTTCTTC,CAWSVEGGNEQFF
TRBV6-2/TRBV6-3,TRBJ2-7,TRBD1,.,TGTGCCAGCAGCCTACGACAGGGGTTGTACGAGCAGTACTTC,CASSLRQGLYEQYF
TRBV11-2,TRBJ2-3,.,.,TGTGCCAGCAGCTTAGATGGGGGAGAGGATACGCAGTATTTT,CASSLDGGEDTQYF
TRBV21-1,TRBJ1-3,.,.,TGTGCCAGCAGCACCCCCCAGGGGCCTGGAAACACCATATATTTT,CASSTPQGPGNTIYF
TRBV20-1,TRBJ2-7,TRBD2,.,TGCAGTGCTAGAGCTCGGCTAGCGGTAGACGAGCAGTACTTC,CSARARLAVDEQYF
TRBV28,TRBJ1-1,TRBD1,.,TGTGCCAGCAGTGCAGACAGGGCCGGCACTGAAGCTTTCTTT,CASSADRAGTEAFF
TRBV20-1,TRBJ1-1,.,.,TGCAGTGCTTTACTCACTGAAGCTTTCTTT,CSALLTEAFF
TRBV6-4,TRBJ2-1,TRBD2,.,TGTGCCAGCAGTGCCACCGGGGGGGACCCATACAATGAGCAGTTCTTC,CASSATGGDPYNEQFF
TRBV28,TRBJ2-7,.,.,TGTGCCAGCACTAACCGCTGGGGCGAGCAGTACTTC,CASTNRWGEQYF
TRBV12-5,TRBJ1-1,TRBD1,.,TGTGCTAGTGGTTTGGGACAGGGCCCCACTGAAGCTTTCTTT,CASGLGQGPTEAFF
TRBV20-1,TRBJ1-1,TRBD1,.,TGCAGTGCTAGGATTGGACAGGGAGAAACTGAAGCTTTCTTT,CSARIGQGETEAFF
TRBV30,TRBJ2-2,.,.,TGTGCCTGGAGCGCCCCGACTAGACTCACGAACACCGGGGAGCTGTTTTTT,CAWSAPTRLTNTGELFF
TRBV7-9,TRBJ2-1,TRBD2,.,TGTGCCAGCAGCGGTAAACTAGCGGTAGAGCAGTTCTTC,CASSGKLAVEQFF
TRBV7-9,TRBJ2-1,TRBD2,.,TGTGCCAGCAGCAAAGTGACTAGCGGGGACAATGAGCAGTTCTTC,CASSKVTSGDNEQFF
TRBV6-2/TRBV6-3,TRBJ2-1,.,.,TGTGCCAGCAGTTATGGCGTTGAGCAGTTCTTC,CASSYGVEQFF
TRBV13,TRBJ1-2,.,.,TGTGCCAGCAGCCCCCCCGGGGGGAGCGGTGGCTACACCTTC,CASSPPGGSGGYTF
TRBV19,TRBJ2-1,.,.,TGTGCCAGTAGTATGGGATCCTACAATGAGCAGTTCTTC,CASSMGSYNEQFF
TRBV20-1,TRBJ2-3,.,.,TGCAGTGCCGTAGGAAGGGACACAGATACGCAGTATTTT,CSAVGRDTDTQYF
TRBV3-1,TRBJ1-2,.,once,TGTGCCAGCAGCCACGCCGGGACGGTCTATGGCTACACCTTC,CASSHAGTVYGYTF
TRBV4-2,TRBJ2-5,TRBD2,once,TGTGCCAGCAGCCAAGATTCGGCTAGCGGGGGGGCAGGAGAGACCCAGTACTTC,CASSQDSASGGAGETQYF
TRBV5-1,TRBJ2-1,.,.,TGCGCCAGCAGCTTACCGGGACAACAAACCCCCAATGAGCAGTTCTTC,CASSLPGQQTPNEQFF
TRBV27,TRBJ1-2,TRBD1,.,TGTGCCAGCAGTCCCGGACAGGGGATTGCCTATGGCTACACCTTC,CASSPGQGIAYGYTF
TRBV12-3/TRBV12-4,TRBJ2-3,.,.,TGTGCCAGCAGTTTTGGGGGCTTCACAGATACGCAGTATTTT,CASSFGGFTDTQYF
TRBV7-8,TRBJ2-2,.,.,TGTGCCAGCAGCTCCCTCAGGGACATAGGCACCGGGGAGCTGTTTTTT,CASSSLRDIGTGELFF
TRBV30,TRBJ2-1,.,once,TGTGCCTGGAGTAGAGGGGGTTCGGACTGGAATGAGCAGTTCTTC,CAWSRGGSDWNEQFF
TRBV11-1,TRBJ1-6,TRBD1,.,TGTGCCAGCAGCCACGGACAGGGGAATTCACCCCTCCACTTT,CASSHGQGNSPLHF
TRBV30,TRBJ2-5,.,.,TGTGCCTGGAGCGGGACCGGACAAGAGACCCAGTACTTC,CAWSGTGQETQYF
TRBV6-5,TRBJ1-1,.,.,TGTGCCAGCAGTTACTCCGAGGGGATTAACGTCGAAGCTTTCTTT,CASSYSEGINVEAFF
TRBV6-5,TRBJ2-7,TRBD1,once,TGTGCCAGCAGTTCCGAGGCCGGGACAGGGGGTTTCGAGCAGTACTTC,CASSSEAGTGGFEQYF